Listed below are T cell receptor beta chains from one sample, sequenced in a study of OX40 agonist ivuxolimab in advanced cancers. This table comes from immunoSEQ multiplex PCR, and its TCRdb copy is limited to in-frame clones, with some not included. The sample yields about 77,000 clones, 85% seen once. The specimen comprised CD4+ or CD8+ T cells sorted from blood, sampled in a trial of the OX40 agonist ivuxolimab. The source of these receptors is an adult with an advanced solid tumor such as melanoma, head and neck, liver or kidney cancer. Each CDR3 is given without its conserved first and last residue.

j_call v_call cdr3_aa
TRBJ2-3 TRBV5-1 ASSFGAGSSDTQY
TRBJ1-1 TRBV7-9 ASSLHGTGDTEAF
TRBJ2-7 TRBV5-1 ASSGLAGALSYEQY
TRBJ2-5 TRBV9 ASSLPGHRETQY
TRBJ1-5 TRBV23-1 ASSSIPQEGQPQH
TRBJ1-1 TRBV4-2 ASSQGATGDTEAF
TRBJ2-2 TRBV9 ASSPNPLGSYGRTELF
TRBJ2-6 TRBV19 ASSMGEVGGANVLT
TRBJ2-7 TRBV30 AWGLALGYEQY
TRBJ2-5 TRBV7-2 ASSLGSPLEQY
TRBJ1-4 TRBV19 ASSSWTADNEKLF
TRBJ2-6 TRBV27 ASSPPVGAGANVLT
TRBJ1-3 TRBV11-2 ASSSGTFGSGNTIY
TRBJ1-1 TRBV7-3 ASSSDGGNTEAF
TRBJ1-1 TRBV5-1 ASSLVPGGRDTEAF
TRBJ1-1 TRBV19 ASQTGGWGGTEAF
TRBJ2-4 TRBV6-6 ASSYTGGSAKNIQY
TRBJ2-1 TRBV30 ACPSGGSYNEQF
TRBJ2-1 TRBV5-1 ASSLGLAGVDEQF
TRBJ1-4 TRBV2 ASSSPLGTGDEKLF
TRBJ2-1 TRBV7-2 ASSSPYGEQF
TRBJ2-5 TRBV7-9 ASSRSGGAETQY